One sample yielded the 18 T cell receptor beta chains listed below, sequenced in a study of glioma-infiltrating T cells after dendritic cell vaccination. Sequenced by immunoSEQ multiplex PCR; TCRdb stores in-frame clones only, minus some. In the table there are fewer than 85,000 clones, around 86% of which are singletons. Time point meaning: after dendritic cell vaccination, including at tumor progression/relapse. This material consisted of blood, taken after dendritic cell vaccination. These receptors originate from a human donor with glioblastoma.

V is TRBV5-1 and J is TRBJ2-3, with D uncertain. Per the germline V gene, CDR1 is SGHRS and CDR2 is YFSETQ. V was shortened by 9 bases and J by 6 bases, with 11 bases between the two germline ends. This CDR3 has 11 amino acids. The CDR3 protein is CATTSGDTQYF. The CDR3 DNA reads TGCGCCACTACCTCCGGGGATACGCAGTATTTT.

Of note for this clone: Germline and junction disagree at one end, which may indicate a read error. The chain employs TRBV18 and TRBJ1-1; TRBD1 is a possible D gene (5 bases). Germline V gives CDR1 KGHSH, CDR2 LQKENI. The CDR3 sequence is 16 residues long. This chain's CDR3 is CANSQYSMTENTEAFF. The CDR3 nucleotides read TGTGCCAACTCACAATACTCTATGACAGAGAACACTGAAGCTTTCTTT. The whole variable domain, remainder taken from reference TRBV18 and TRBJ1-1, is NAGVMQNPRHLVRRRGQEARLRCSPMKGHSHVYWYRQLPEEGLKFMVYLQKENIIDESGMPKERFSAEFPKEGPSILRIQQVVRGDSAAYFCANSQYSMTENTEAFFGQGTRLTVV.

This clone was observed a few times. The rearrangement links TRBV6-6 to TRBJ2-7; 9 nucleotides agree with TRBD2. V lost 0 bases to trimming and J lost 3 bases; unmatched junction nucleotides: 3. This CDR3 has 15 residues. Germline V gene sequence: CDR1 MNHNY, CDR2 SVGAGI (reference sequence). CDR3 DNA: TGTGCCAGCAGTTACTCAGCACTAGCGGGCTACGAGCAGTACTTC. This translates into CASSYSALAGYEQYF.

The chain carries TRBV6-5 and TRBJ2-3, with 7 bases that match TRBD1. CDR1 MNHEY and CDR2 SVGAGI come from the germline V gene. V lost 7 bases and J lost 2; bases outside the gene matches: 9. CDR3 size: 15 residues. CDR3 DNA sequence: TGTGCCAGCACCGAACGGGACAGATACACAGATACGCAGTATTTT. As protein: CASTERDRYTDTQYF.

V gene TRBV7-2 combines with J gene TRBJ2-6; no clear D gene. There are 12 residues in the CDR3. The germline V gene encodes CDR1 SGHTA and CDR2 FQGNSA. Trimming left V 5 bases short and J 3 bases short, with 2 bases between. The CDR3 bases are TGTGCCAGCAGCCGTGGGGCCAACGTCCTGACTTTC. Its protein is CASSRGANVLTF.

V is TRBV4-1 and J is TRBJ1-2; D might be TRBD1 (6 bases). Germline CDR1 and CDR2: MGHRA and YSYEKL. The CDR3 totals 15 residues. Trimming stripped 8 bases from V and 2 bases from J, with 18 bases between. The CDR3 DNA reads TGCGCCAGCGCCCACCCGGGGGGGGGCAACTATGGCTACACCTTC. Translation: CASAHPGGGNYGYTF.

The chain recombines TRBV18 with TRBJ1-1, with 7 bases fitting TRBD1. The CDR3 length is 14 residues. Per the germline V gene, CDR1 is KGHSH and CDR2 is LQKENI. V shed 3 bases, J shed 7 bases, and the junction held 8 bases outside the gene matches. In DNA form, the CDR3 reads TGTGCCAGCTCACCTGCGACAGGGAGGAGTGAAGCTTTCTTT. It codes for CASSPATGRSEAFF.

The chain recombines TRBV6-1 with TRBJ2-1; D is uncertain. CDR3 length: 16 residues. The V and J ends lost 3 bases and 0 bases respectively, with 12 bases between them. Germline CDR1 MNHNS, CDR2 SASEGT. CDR3 protein: CASSDLSLSSYNEQFF. CDR3 in DNA: TGTGCCAGCAGTGATTTATCCCTAAGCTCCTACAATGAGCAGTTCTTC.

This chain connects TRBV27 to TRBJ1-1; D perhaps matches TRBD1 (5 bases). Trimming stripped 6 bases from V and 0 bases from J, with 14 bases between. CDR1 MNHEY and CDR2 SMNVEV come from the germline V gene (reference sequence). The CDR3 has 15 residues. The CDR3 nucleotides are TGTGCCAGCAGACCCGATAGGGACTTGAACACTGAAGCTTTCTTT. Translated, it gives CASRPDRDLNTEAFF.

This clone was seen only a few times. The chain has TRBV5-1 and TRBJ2-1; perhaps TRBD2 as D (6 bases). This CDR3 region has 15 residues. The germline V gene encodes CDR1 SGHRS and CDR2 YFSETQ. Trimming removed 0 bases at V and 0 bases at J, with 7 bases between. The CDR3 nucleotides are TGCGCCAGCAGCTTGGACGGGAGCTCCTACAATGAGCAGTTCTTC. It is translated as CASSLDGSSYNEQFF.

This clone appeared a few times. The chain combines TRBV10-3 with TRBJ1-1, with 7 bases matching TRBD1. V gave up 7 bases and J gave up 0 bases; unmatched junction bases: 5. The CDR3 runs to 14 residues. CDR1 is ENHRY and CDR2 is SYGVKD in the germline V gene. In nucleotides, the CDR3 is TGTGCCATCACCTGGGACAGCATGAACACTGAAGCTTTCTTT. Residues: CAITWDSMNTEAFF.

This rearrangement joins TRBV11-2 to TRBJ1-1, with 9 nucleotides matching TRBD1. The CDR3 totals 15 residues. V gave up 5 bases and J gave up 4 bases; unmatched junction bases: 8. Germline CDR1 reads SGHAT; CDR2 reads FQNNGV. CDR3 sequence reads: CASSHRTGAVTEAFF. DNA for the CDR3: TGTGCCAGCAGCCACCGGACAGGGGCGGTCACTGAAGCTTTCTTT.

V and J are TRBV7-9 and TRBJ2-5; 9 bases match TRBD1. The CDR3 runs 15 residues. Germline lookup yields CDR1 SEHNR and CDR2 FQNEAQ (reference sequence). V shed 2 bases, J shed 3 bases, and the junction held 4 bases outside the gene matches. This CDR3 is CASSLPDRGKETQYF. CDR3 nucleotides: TGTGCCAGCAGCTTACCAGACAGGGGGAAAGAGACCCAGTACTTC.

The V call is TRBV27, the J call TRBJ2-7; 8 bases agree with TRBD2. This CDR3 is 15 amino acids long. Germline lookup yields CDR1 MNHEY and CDR2 SMNVEV (reference sequence). J gave up 0 bases and V 5 bases, and 6 bases lay outside the gene matches. CDR3 sequence: CASSKSGSLSYEQYF. In DNA, the CDR3 is TGTGCCAGCAGTAAGAGCGGGAGCCTCTCCTACGAGCAGTACTTC.

The chain recombines TRBV20-1 with TRBJ2-7; maybe TRBD1 (5 bases). The CDR3 sequence is 11 residues long. Germline V lookup: CDR1 DFQATT, CDR2 SNEGSKA (reference sequence). The V end lost 6 bases, the J end lost 2 bases, and 8 bases lay between the germline ends. CDR3 coding DNA: TGCAGTGCCGCAGGGACCTACGAGCAGTACTTC. This translates into CSAAGTYEQYF.

The chain employs TRBV2 and TRBJ2-2, with 10 bases aligning to TRBD1. The V gene end was trimmed by 8 bases and the J gene end by 4 bases; junction bases not matched to a gene: 7. The CDR3 covers 15 residues. Germline-derived CDR1 and CDR2 are SNHLY and FYNNEI. CDR3 protein: CASLPWDRGTGELFF. Here the CDR3 DNA reads TGTGCCAGCCTCCCCTGGGACAGGGGCACCGGGGAGCTGTTTTTT.

The genes are TRBV19 and TRBJ2-2; D gene uncertain. Trimming cost V 0 bases and J 4 bases, with 6 bases left between them. Germline values: CDR1 LNHDA, CDR2 SQIVND (reference sequence). The CDR3 is 14 residues long. The chain's CDR3 is CASSIDAVTGELFF. The CDR3 nucleotides read TGTGCCAGTAGTATAGATGCGGTCACCGGGGAGCTGTTTTTT.

This sequence joins TRBV5-6 and TRBJ2-5; the D gene is possibly TRBD2 (7 bases). CDR1 and CDR2 (germline): SGHDT, YYEEEE. This CDR3 spans 17 amino acids. Trimming left V 8 bases short and J 1 base short, with 24 bases between. CDR3 residues: CARVLPRGLNAQETQYF. The CDR3 DNA is TGTGCCAGGGTACTACCGCGGGGGCTCAACGCCCAAGAGACCCAGTACTTC.